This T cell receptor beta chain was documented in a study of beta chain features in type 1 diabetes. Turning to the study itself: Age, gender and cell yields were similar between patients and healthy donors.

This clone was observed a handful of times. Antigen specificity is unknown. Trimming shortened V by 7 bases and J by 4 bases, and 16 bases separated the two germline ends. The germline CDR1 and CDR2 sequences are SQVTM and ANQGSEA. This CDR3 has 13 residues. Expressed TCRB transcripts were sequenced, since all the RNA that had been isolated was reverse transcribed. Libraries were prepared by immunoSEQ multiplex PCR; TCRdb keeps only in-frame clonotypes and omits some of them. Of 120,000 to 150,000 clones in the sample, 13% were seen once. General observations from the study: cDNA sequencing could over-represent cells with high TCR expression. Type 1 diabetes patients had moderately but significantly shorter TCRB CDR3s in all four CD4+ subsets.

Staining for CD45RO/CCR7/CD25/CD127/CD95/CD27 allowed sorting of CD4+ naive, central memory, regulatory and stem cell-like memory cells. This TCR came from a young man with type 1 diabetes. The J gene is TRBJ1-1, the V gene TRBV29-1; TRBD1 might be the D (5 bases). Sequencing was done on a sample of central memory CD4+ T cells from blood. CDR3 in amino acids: CSAETDPPTEAFF. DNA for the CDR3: TGCAGCGCCGAGACAGATCCCCCCACTGAAGCTTTCTTT.